This T cell receptor beta chain stems from a study of T cells after yellow fever vaccination. Study outcomes and limitations: Compared with primary, the secondary response was weaker and peaked at day 5, not 15.

In TCRdb, the 5' RACE reads were re-called with MiXCR into one record per CDR3 protein. Of about 340,000 distinct CDR3 sequences listed, roughly 9.4% are singletons. Comments on this clonotype: The antigen remains unidentified.

This TCR was recovered from a man between 18 and 29 years old who received the YFV17D yellow fever vaccine. The sequencing here drew on PBMCs, taken on the day of the first yellow fever vaccination.

In DNA, the CDR3 is TGCGCCAGCAGCTTGACATCCATTGTCGTTAATGAGCAGTTCTTC. The encoded protein is CASSLTSIVVNEQFF. The V and J genes are TRBV5-1 and TRBJ2-1, with unresolved D. The germline gives CDR1 SGHRS, CDR2 YFSETQ. V was shortened by 1 base and J by 7 bases, with 15 bases between the two germline ends. This CDR3 has 15 residues.